This T cell receptor beta chain came from a study of Graves' ophthalmopathy and Graves' hyperthyroidism. Study as a whole: Hyperthyroidism was classified as stable if no ophthalmopathy occurred within 18 months of follow-up.

The CDR3 extends over 15 amino acids. Germline V lookup: CDR1 SGHVS, CDR2 FQNEAQ. Between the trimmed V and J ends, which lost 4 bases and 4 bases, there was a span of 17 bases. Hyperthyroidism patients were newly diagnosed, ill under 2 months, and aged 18 to 65 years. This clonotype was detected ten times or more. CDR3 regions of TCR beta were amplified from RNA transcripts. Second-round multiplex PCR came after a first-round RT-PCR that employed HTBI primers. TCRdb itself ran the multiplex PCR reads through MiXCR, one entry per CDR3 protein. The table shows more than 1,000,000 distinct CDR3 sequences, with 36% occurring only once.

Material for sequencing was peripheral blood or thyroid tissue (not recorded which). This receptor was obtained from an adult man with Graves' hyperthyroidism. This chain connects TRBV7-8 to TRBJ2-7; possibly TRBD1 or TRBD2 for D (5 bases each). The CDR3 protein is CASSSESGRSYEQYF. For the CDR3, the DNA is TGTGCCAGCAGCTCTGAATCGGGACGGTCTTACGAGCAGTACTTC.